The 9 T cell receptor beta chains below come from one sample, sequenced in a study of blood T cell repertoires in COVID-19. The table came from immunoSEQ multiplex PCR; TCRdb's copy has only in-frame clones and leaves some out. This sample has about 270,000 clones, with over 85% found just once. The sample comprised PBMCs or T cells enriched from blood (not recorded which). All receptors derive from a woman in her fifties or sixties who had recovered from COVID-19.

This clone appeared a single time. This CDR3 is CASRDRSYEQYF. Here the CDR3 DNA reads TGTGCCAGCAGGGACAGATCCTACGAGCAGTACTTC. The chain recombines TRBV2 with TRBJ2-7; D is possibly TRBD1 (6 bases). The CDR3 covers 12 residues. V lost 6 bases and J 1 base, leaving 7 bases between the germline ends. Germline CDR1 SNHLY, CDR2 FYNNEI.

J is TRBJ2-7 and V is TRBV3-1 (or the pseudogene TRBV3-2), with 7 bases that match TRBD2. The ends lost 2 bases at V and 4 bases at J; junction bases unmatched: 11. This CDR3 is 16 amino acids long. The V gene's germline CDR1 is LGHDT and CDR2 YNNKEL (reference sequence). DNA of the CDR3: TGTGCCAGCAGCCAATCGACCCGGACTAGAGGTTACGAGCAGTACTTC. Translation gives CASSQSTRTRGYEQYF.

The chain is built from TRBV28 and TRBJ1-5; weak D call: TRBD1 (5 bases). This CDR3 contains 14 residues. V dropped 3 bases and J dropped 6 bases, with 12 bases sitting between them. Germline CDR1 MDHEN, CDR2 SYDVKM. In DNA form, the CDR3 reads TGTGCCAGCAGTTTCAGCAGGGCTCTTCAGCCCCAGCATTTT. Residues: CASSFSRALQPQHF.

This rearrangement joins TRBV15 to TRBJ1-2; D gene uncertain. The CDR3 runs to 15 residues. Germline V gives CDR1 LNHNV, CDR2 YYDKDF (reference sequence). V was shortened by 1 base and J by 1 base, with 10 bases between the two germline ends. CDR3 amino acids: CATSRATQSNYGYTF. The CDR3 DNA reads as TGTGCCACCAGCAGAGCCACTCAAAGTAACTATGGCTACACCTTC.

CDR3 sequence: CASSLSGMYTDTQYF. The CDR3 nucleotides read TGTGCCAGCAGTCTGAGCGGGATGTACACAGATACGCAGTATTTT. The gene calls are TRBV2 and TRBJ2-3; 7 nucleotides line up with TRBD2. Trimming at V came to 5 bases and at J to 2 bases, leaving 7 bases not matched to a gene. The CDR3 is 15 amino acids. The germline V gene has CDR1 SNHLY and CDR2 FYNNEI.

The V call is TRBV27, the J call TRBJ1-1, with D possibly being TRBD1 (5 bases). From germline, CDR1 is MNHEY and CDR2 SMNVEV (reference sequence). Trimming stripped 6 bases from V and 3 bases from J, with 8 bases between. There are 12 residues in the CDR3. The CDR3: CASSQGDTEAFF. The DNA of the CDR3 is TGTGCCAGCAGCCAGGGTGACACTGAAGCTTTCTTT.

This clone has just one count. The chain carries TRBV9 and TRBJ1-2; D is unclear. Germline V CDR1 and CDR2: SGDLS, YYNGEE. The CDR3 contains 12 residues. Deletions cut 4 bases from V and 7 bases from J, with 11 bases between. Here the CDR3 reads CASSTREVGYTF. CDR3 DNA: TGTGCCAGCAGCACAAGAGAGGTTGGCTACACCTTC.

DNA for the CDR3: TGCAGCGTTGAATCCGGGACAGGGATCGGCTACACCTTC. Its protein product is CSVESGTGIGYTF. The gene calls are TRBV29-1 and TRBJ1-2, with 9 bases that match TRBD1. V lost 2 bases, J lost 8 bases, and 6 bases stayed unmatched. This CDR3 is 13 amino acids long. Per the germline V gene, CDR1 is SQVTM and CDR2 is ANQGSEA. Full variable domain (outside the CDR3, taken from reference TRBV29-1 and TRBJ1-2): SAVISQKPSRDICQRGTSLTIQCQVDSQVTMMFWYRQQPGQSLTLIATANQGSEATYESGFVIDKFPISRPNLTFSTLTVSNMSPEDSSIYLCSVESGTGIGYTFGSGTRLTVV.

The J gene is TRBJ2-7, the V gene TRBV7-2; a weak D match, TRBD2 (6 bases). The CDR3 length is 16 residues. The germline CDR1 and CDR2 sequences are SGHTA and FQGNSA. Trimming cost V 1 base and J 0 bases, with 13 bases left between them. CDR3: CASSLVSGRSSYEQYF. The CDR3 region has the DNA TGTGCCAGCAGCTTAGTTAGCGGCAGGAGCTCCTACGAGCAGTACTTC.